The clone carrying this T cell receptor beta chain came up a few times. No antigen is known for it. The germline gives CDR1 SGHTA, CDR2 FQGNSA. The V end was cut by 5 bases, the J end by 6 bases, with 11 bases between. The CDR3 length is 12 residues. The authors incorporated unique molecular identifiers into the TCR beta cDNA libraries. TCRdb redid the calling of the PCR reads with MiXCR, one entry per CDR3 protein. The sample gives approximately 770,000 distinct CDR3 sequences, 46% of which show up once; just under 5% is in the top ten. This sample is part of a study of post-analysis software for immune sequencing data. Study summary: The disease courses spanned relapsing-remitting, secondary progressive and progressive-relapsing forms of multiple sclerosis. Notes on the study in general: In multiple sclerosis, normalized Chao1 diversity was significantly below that of controls. Elevated frequency relative to controls characterized several TRBV segments in patients, TRBV5-6, TRBV5-1 and TRBV20-1 among them.

V and J are TRBV7-2 and TRBJ2-7; D not certain. Material: blood. The origin of this receptor is a girl between 5 and 17 years old with multiple sclerosis. This chain's CDR3 is CASSPPKPEQYF. The CDR3 DNA reads TGTGCCAGCAGCCCCCCTAAACCCGAGCAGTACTTC.